These 3 T cell receptor beta chains were all obtained from the same sample, sequenced in a study of shared clonotypes between healthy human individuals. TCRdb's copy holds only in-frame clones and misses some; the assay was immunoSEQ multiplex PCR. The table shows some 1,600,000 clones, with around 98% occurring only once. Sequencing was done on a sample of naive CD4+ T cells sorted from blood. Subset specified: CD45RA+ positively selected. The receptors were sampled from a young man in good health.

The chain couples TRBV5-4 to TRBJ2-1, with 9 bases that match TRBD2. The ends lost 5 bases at V and 5 bases at J; junction bases unmatched: 8. This CDR3 spans 15 amino acids. Germline CDR1 and CDR2: SGHNT and YYREEE (reference sequence). CDR3 bases: TGTGCCAGCAGTCCCCCGGGACTAGCTCACAATGAGCAGTTCTTC. Residues: CASSPPGLAHNEQFF.

The chain combines TRBV6-5 with TRBJ1-2; a possible D gene is TRBD1 (6 bases). This CDR3 contains 14 residues. V lost 7 bases and J lost 8, with 20 bases in between. CDR1 MNHEY and CDR2 SVGAGI come from the germline V gene. CDR3: CASTRGAGEGGYTF. As DNA, the CDR3 is TGTGCCAGCACCCGAGGGGCAGGGGAAGGCGGCTACACCTTC.

The J gene is TRBJ1-4, the V gene TRBV5-1; a possible D gene is TRBD1 (6 bases). The CDR3 loop spans 13 amino acids. The V gene lost 6 bases and the J gene lost 3 bases, with 9 bases spanning the gap. Germline CDR1 and CDR2: SGHRS and YFSETQ. This CDR3 reads CASKQGPNEKLFF. CDR3 DNA sequence: TGCGCCAGCAAACAGGGACCTAATGAAAAACTGTTTTTT.